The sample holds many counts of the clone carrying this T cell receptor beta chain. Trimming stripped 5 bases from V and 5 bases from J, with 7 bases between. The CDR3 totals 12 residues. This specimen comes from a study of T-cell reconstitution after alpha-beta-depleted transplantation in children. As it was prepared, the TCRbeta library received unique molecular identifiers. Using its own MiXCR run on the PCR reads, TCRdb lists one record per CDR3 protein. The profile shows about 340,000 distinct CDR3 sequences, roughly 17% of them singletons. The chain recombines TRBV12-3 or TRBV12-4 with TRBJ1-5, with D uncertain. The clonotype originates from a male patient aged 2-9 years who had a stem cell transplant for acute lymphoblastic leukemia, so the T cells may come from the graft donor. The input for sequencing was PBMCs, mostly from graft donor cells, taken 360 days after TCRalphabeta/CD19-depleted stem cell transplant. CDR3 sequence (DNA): TGTGCCAGCAGTACTCAATATCAGCCCCAGCATTTT. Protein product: CASSTQYQPQHF.